Listed below are T cell receptor beta chains from one sample, sequenced in a study of blood T cell repertoires in COVID-19. This table comes from immunoSEQ multiplex PCR, and its TCRdb copy is limited to in-frame clones, with some not included. The sample consists of 75,000 to 100,000 clones, around 88% of them appearing once. Input material: peripheral blood. The receptors were sampled from a man of 80 years or more with acute or convalescent COVID-19. Each CDR3 is given with its conserved first and last residue. The D gene is left open where the match is weak. The size entry is marked missing in some rows and otherwise reads once, few, many or a size class.

TRBV6-2/TRBV6-3,NA,TRBJ1-1,once,TGTGCCAGCAGTTACAGTGACAGAGCCATGAACACTGAAGCTTTCTTT,CASSYSDRAMNTEAFF
TRBV10-3,NA,TRBJ2-3,NA,TGTGCCATCAGCGAACAGCGGACTAGCACAGATACGCAGTATTTT,CAISEQRTSTDTQYF
TRBV6-1,TRBD2,TRBJ2-7,NA,TGTGCCAGCAGTGAAGCGCGACTAGCGGCCAGCTCCTACGAGCAGTACTTC,CASSEARLAASSYEQYF
TRBV15,NA,TRBJ2-1,NA,TGTGCCACCAGCACCCCACGGGACAACTCCAATGAGCAGTTCTTC,CATSTPRDNSNEQFF
TRBV7-9,NA,TRBJ2-1,NA,TGTGCCAGCAGCTTAGGCGGGGCCACTAGCTGGCAGTTCTTC,CASSLGGATSWQFF
TRBV4-2,NA,TRBJ1-6,few,TGTGCCAGCAGAGACCGGGACTCGGAGAGCTCACCCCTCCACTTT,CASRDRDSESSPLHF
TRBV6-1,TRBD1,TRBJ1-6,NA,TGTGCCAGCAGTGAACAGGGGGCTAATTCACCCCTCCACTTT,CASSEQGANSPLHF
TRBV11-3,NA,TRBJ2-2,NA,TGTGCCAGCAGCTTAGTGGGGCAGGGACTCACCGGGGAGCTGTTTTTT,CASSLVGQGLTGELFF
TRBV28,TRBD1,TRBJ1-6,once,TGTGCCAGCAGTTCCCTAGAACAGGGGAATTCACCCCTCCACTTT,CASSSLEQGNSPLHF
TRBV7-2,NA,TRBJ2-3,NA,TGTGCCAGCAGCTTAGGGGACTTCCTGACAGATACGCAGTATTTT,CASSLGDFLTDTQYF
TRBV6-2/TRBV6-3,NA,TRBJ2-2,NA,TGTGCCAGCAGTTCCTTGGGACTGAACACCGGGGAGCTGTTTTTT,CASSSLGLNTGELFF
TRBV29-1,NA,TRBJ2-6,NA,TGCAGCGTCCCCTTTGGGGGGTCCGGGGCCAACGTCCTGACTTTC,CSVPFGGSGANVLTF